Listed here are 11 T cell receptor beta chains from one sample, sequenced in a study of OX40 agonist ivuxolimab in advanced cancers. TCRdb keeps only in-frame clones here, not all; method: immunoSEQ multiplex PCR. The sample contains more than 40,000 clones, around 77% of which appear only once. The starting material was CD4+ or CD8+ T cells sorted from blood, obtained in a trial of the OX40 agonist ivuxolimab. The receptors stem from an adult with an advanced solid tumor such as melanoma, head and neck, liver or kidney cancer.

This clone occurred a few times. The chain carries TRBV19 and TRBJ2-5; tentatively, D is TRBD1 (6 bases). Germline V gene sequence: CDR1 LNHDA, CDR2 SQIVND (reference sequence). The CDR3 extends over 14 amino acids. V was trimmed by 8 bases and J by 5 bases, leaving 18 bases between them. This CDR3 is CASSNSRTAETQYF. DNA of the CDR3: TGTGCCAGTTCGAATTCCCGGACAGCGGAGACCCAGTACTTC.

A few counts support this clone. The V call is TRBV4-1, the J call TRBJ2-3; 12 bases line up with TRBD2. Unmatched junction bases numbered 5, after V lost 0 bases and J lost 7 bases. Looked up from germline, CDR1 is MGHRA and CDR2 is YSYEKL. The CDR3 runs 16 residues. The CDR3 reads CASSQDQWTSGNTQYF. In DNA form, the CDR3 reads TGCGCCAGCAGCCAAGATCAGTGGACTAGCGGGAATACGCAGTATTTT.

The chain carries TRBV5-1 and TRBJ2-1; 9 bases agree with TRBD2. Looked up from germline, CDR1 is SGHRS and CDR2 is YFSETQ. V was pared by 4 bases and J by 6 bases, with 11 bases of the junction left unmatched. The CDR3 extends over 16 amino acids. Written as DNA, the CDR3 is TGCGCCAGCAGCGTAAGTCTAGCGGGATCCCCCAATGAGCAGTTCTTC. Protein sequence: CASSVSLAGSPNEQFF.

The chain uses TRBV29-1 and TRBJ2-4, with 8 bases that match TRBD1. CDR1 is SQVTM and CDR2 is ANQGSEA in the germline V gene. The CDR3 is made up of 15 amino acids. After removal of 7 bases from V and 7 bases from J, the junction contained 15 bases not matched to a gene. CDR3 DNA sequence: TGCAGCGGTACAGGGCAGGGGGCAGAGTTGAACATTCAGTACTTC. It codes for CSGTGQGAELNIQYF.

This chain connects TRBV7-9 to TRBJ1-1; no firm D call. The CDR3 is 13 amino acids. V lost 6 bases to trimming and J lost 3 bases, with 11 bases between them. The germline CDR1 and CDR2 sequences are SEHNR and FQNEAQ (reference sequence). The CDR3 bases are TGTGCCAGCAGACTATTGGTGGACACTGAAGCTTTCTTT. Translating gives CASRLLVDTEAFF.

This clone was counted once. The chain links TRBV1 to TRBJ2-5; the table gives TRBD2 as D, unverified against the DNA. TRBV1 is tagged as a pseudogene. This CDR3 spans 17 amino acids. The CDR3, as DNA: TGCACCAGCAGCCGACTTAGGACTAGCGGGAGCCCGGAGACCCAGTACTTC. Its protein is CTSSRLRTSGSPETQYF.

The CDR3 region has the DNA TGTGCCAGTAGTATCAGGGGAGAAGATACGCAGTATTTT. Translating it yields CASSIRGEDTQYF. The V call is TRBV19, the J call TRBJ2-3; D perhaps matches TRBD1 (6 bases). CDR1 and CDR2 from the germline V gene are LNHDA and SQIVND (reference sequence). The CDR3 runs to 13 residues. The V gene lost 3 bases and the J gene lost 5 bases, with 9 bases spanning the gap. Together with reference TRBV19 and TRBJ2-3, the CDR3 gives the full variable domain: DGGITQSPKYLFRKEGQNVTLSCEQNLNHDAMYWYRQDPGQGLRLIYYSQIVNDFQKGDIAEGYSVSREKKESFPLTVTSAQKNPTAFYLCASSIRGEDTQYFGPGTRLTVL.

This sequence joins TRBV7-8 and TRBJ1-1; no firm D call. Germline V CDR1 and CDR2: SGHVS, FQNEAQ. CDR3 size: 17 residues. V shed 4 bases and J shed 2 bases, with 20 bases lying between them. As DNA, the CDR3 is TGTGCCAGCAGCTCGAGGTCTTTTGGGCAGTTCAACACTGAAGCTTTCTTT. It encodes CASSSRSFGQFNTEAFF.

This clone has just one count. V usage is TRBV9 and J usage is TRBJ2-2, with 7 bases fitting TRBD2. The germline CDR1 and CDR2 sequences are SGDLS and YYNGEE. This CDR3 comprises 17 residues. Germline trimming cut 3 bases from V and 6 bases from J; bases unmatched to any gene: 14. CDR3 coding DNA: TGTGCCAGCAGCGAACGACGTGGACTAGATGGGGCCGGGGAGCTGTTTTTT. It encodes CASSERRGLDGAGELFF. Full variable domain (rest looked up from reference TRBV9 and TRBJ2-2): DSGVTQTPKHLITATGQRVTLRCSPRSGDLSVYWYQQSLDQGLQFLIQYYNGEERAKGNILERFSAQQFPDLHSELNLSSLELGDSALYFCASSERRGLDGAGELFFGEGSRLTVL.

The chain joins TRBV30 to TRBJ2-7; no definite D call. This CDR3 has 13 residues. V lost 0 bases and J lost 4, with 10 bases in between. Per the germline V gene, CDR1 is GTSNPN and CDR2 is SVGIG (reference sequence). CDR3 DNA sequence: TGTGCCTGGAGTGTACTATGGGGTTACGAGCAGTACTTC. Residues: CAWSVLWGYEQYF.

This clone was detected only a few times. This chain joins TRBV15 and TRBJ1-6; D possibly corresponds to TRBD1 (6 bases). Germline V gene lookup returns CDR1 LNHNV and CDR2 YYDKDF (reference sequence). There are 13 residues in the CDR3. The germline V and J ends were trimmed by 5 bases and 9 bases, with 11 bases remaining between them. The CDR3 loop is CATSRQEGSPLHF. In DNA, the CDR3 is TGTGCCACCAGCCGACAGGAGGGTTCACCCCTCCACTTT.